Given below is one T cell receptor beta chain in context. Its antigen is not known. This sample is drawn from a study of OX40 agonist ivuxolimab in advanced cancers. At the level of the study: The eligibility criteria allowed prior anti-PD-1, anti-PD-L1 or anti-CTLA-4 therapy, and roughly 39% had some. Findings and limits, study-wide: Averaging showed that CD8+ T cells had more expanded clones than CD4+ did.

The sampling schedule covered blood at baseline, cycle 4 day 1, and cycle 7 day 1. Sequencing used immunoSEQ multiplex PCR; TCRdb keeps in-frame clones, though not all of them. Found here are around 80,000 clones, around 84% of them singletons; the top ten hold roughly 2.4%. Trimming took 11 bases from V and 0 from J, leaving 8 bases between them. CDR3 length equals 12 residues. The germline CDR1 and CDR2 sequences are MDHEN and SYDVKM. The TCR comes from an adult with an advanced solid tumor such as melanoma, head and neck, liver or kidney cancer. This sample comprised CD4+ or CD8+ T cells sorted from blood, obtained in a trial of the OX40 agonist ivuxolimab. The rearrangement uses TRBV28 and TRBJ2-4; unclear D gene. Here the CDR3 reads CALTVAKNIQYF. DNA of the CDR3: TGTGCCCTGACTGTAGCCAAAAACATTCAGTACTTC.